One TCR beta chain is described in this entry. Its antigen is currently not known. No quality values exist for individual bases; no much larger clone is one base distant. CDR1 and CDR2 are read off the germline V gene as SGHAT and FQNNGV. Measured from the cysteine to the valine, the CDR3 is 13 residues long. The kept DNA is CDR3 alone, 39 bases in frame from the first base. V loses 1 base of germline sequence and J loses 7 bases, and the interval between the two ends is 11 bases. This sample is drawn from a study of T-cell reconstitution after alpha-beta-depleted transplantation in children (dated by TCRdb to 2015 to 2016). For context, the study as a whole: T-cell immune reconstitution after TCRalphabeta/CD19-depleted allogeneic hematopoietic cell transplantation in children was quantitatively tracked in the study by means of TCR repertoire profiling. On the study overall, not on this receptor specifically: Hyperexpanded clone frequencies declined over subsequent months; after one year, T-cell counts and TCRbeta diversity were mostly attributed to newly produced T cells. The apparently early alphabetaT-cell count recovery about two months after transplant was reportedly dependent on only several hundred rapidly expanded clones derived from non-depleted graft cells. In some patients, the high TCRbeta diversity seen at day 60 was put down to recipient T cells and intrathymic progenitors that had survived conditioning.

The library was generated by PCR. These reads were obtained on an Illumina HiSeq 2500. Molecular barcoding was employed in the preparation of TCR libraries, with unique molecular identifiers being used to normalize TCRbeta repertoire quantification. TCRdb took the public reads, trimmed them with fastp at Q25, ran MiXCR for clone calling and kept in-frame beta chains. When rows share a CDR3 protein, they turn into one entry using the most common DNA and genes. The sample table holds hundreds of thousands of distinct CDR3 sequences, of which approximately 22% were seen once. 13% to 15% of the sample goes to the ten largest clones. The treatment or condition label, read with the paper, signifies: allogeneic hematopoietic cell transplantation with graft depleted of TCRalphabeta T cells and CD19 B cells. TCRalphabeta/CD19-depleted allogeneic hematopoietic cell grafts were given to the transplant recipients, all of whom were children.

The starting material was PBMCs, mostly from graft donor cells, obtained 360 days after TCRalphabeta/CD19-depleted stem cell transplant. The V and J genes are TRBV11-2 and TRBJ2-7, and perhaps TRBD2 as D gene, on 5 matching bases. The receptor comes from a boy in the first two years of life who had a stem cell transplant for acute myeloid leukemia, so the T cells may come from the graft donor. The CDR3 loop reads CASSLVKGVEQYV. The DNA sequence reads TGTGCCAGCAGCTTAGTGAAGGGAGTGGAGCAGTACGTC.